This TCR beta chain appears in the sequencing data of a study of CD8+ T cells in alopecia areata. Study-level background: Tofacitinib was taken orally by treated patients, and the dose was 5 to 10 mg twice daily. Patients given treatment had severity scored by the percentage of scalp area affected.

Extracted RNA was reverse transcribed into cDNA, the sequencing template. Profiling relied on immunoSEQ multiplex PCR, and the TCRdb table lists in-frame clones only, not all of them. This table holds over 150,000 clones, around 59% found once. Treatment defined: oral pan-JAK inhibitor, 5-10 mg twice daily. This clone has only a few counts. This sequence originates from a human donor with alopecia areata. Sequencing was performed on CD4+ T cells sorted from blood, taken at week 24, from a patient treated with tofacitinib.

The CDR3 coding sequence is TGTGCCAGCAGTGGGGACAGGGGAGGCAATCAGCCCCAGCATTTT. Translating gives CASSGDRGGNQPQHF. The chain has TRBV25-1 and TRBJ1-5; 10 bases are shared with TRBD1. Germline assignment: CDR1 MGHDK and CDR2 SYGVNS. CDR3 length equals 15 residues. After removal of 4 bases from V and 2 bases from J, the junction contained 2 bases not matched to a gene.